These 13 T cell receptor beta chains originate from one sample sequenced in a study of T cells in tuberculosis. Produced via immunoSEQ multiplex PCR; TCRdb's table is partial and in-frame only. The table has tens of thousands of clones, 80% to 95% seen once. The sample's time point: new active TB diagnosis, blood taken before or within 7 days of starting treatment. Material: PBMCs, obtained at tuberculosis diagnosis. The receptor source for this set is an adult with tuberculosis.

The chain is built from TRBV2 and TRBJ1-4; possibly TRBD1 for D (6 bases). V was shortened by 5 bases and J by 9 bases, with 10 bases between the two germline ends. This CDR3 is 12 amino acids long. In germline, CDR1 is SNHLY, CDR2 FYNNEI. The CDR3 loop is CASSPGTKKLFF. CDR3 nucleotides: TGTGCCAGCAGTCCCGGGACAAAAAAACTGTTTTTT.

The DNA of the CDR3 is TGTGCCAGCAGTTACTCACGGTTTCAGCCCCAGCATTTT. This gives the protein CASSYSRFQPQHF. V usage is TRBV6-5 and J usage is TRBJ1-5; D unclear. Germline assignment: CDR1 MNHEY and CDR2 SVGAGI. The V end was cut by 0 bases, the J end by 6 bases, with 6 bases between. The CDR3 is 13 residues long.

The V call is TRBV30, the J call TRBJ1-3; 7 bases match TRBD1. The ends lost 1 base at V and 3 bases at J; junction bases unmatched: 6. The V gene's germline CDR1 is GTSNPN and CDR2 SVGIG (reference sequence). The CDR3 is made up of 15 amino acids. The CDR3 here is CAWSAKGALGNTIYF. In DNA form, the CDR3 reads TGTGCCTGGAGTGCTAAGGGGGCACTTGGAAACACCATATATTTT.

The rearrangement links TRBV27 to TRBJ1-2; 7 bases fit TRBD1. This CDR3 contains 13 residues. Germline CDR1 and CDR2: MNHEY and SMNVEV (reference sequence). V was pared by 5 bases and J by 3 bases, with 3 bases of the junction left unmatched. The CDR3 loop reads CASSPGQYYGYTF. The CDR3 nucleotides read TGTGCCAGCAGTCCGGGACAGTACTATGGCTACACCTTC.

The V and J genes are TRBV5-1 and TRBJ1-6, with 7 bases matching TRBD1. The V segment lost 3 bases and the J segment 3 bases; nucleotides outside the gene matches: 6. Germline CDR1 SGHRS, CDR2 YFSETQ. The length of the CDR3 is 16 residues. CDR3 sequence reads: CASSSGQAGYNSPLHF. CDR3 in DNA: TGCGCCAGCAGCTCCGGACAGGCGGGCTATAATTCACCCCTCCACTTT.

The chain recombines TRBV10-2 with TRBJ2-7; TRBD1 agrees at 10 bases. CDR3 length: 16 amino acids. The germline CDR1 and CDR2 sequences are WSHSY and SAAADI. V gave up 3 bases and J gave up 2 bases; unmatched junction bases: 7. CDR3 amino acids: CASSDVVGTGAYEQYF. DNA of the CDR3: TGCGCCAGCAGTGATGTTGTAGGGACAGGGGCCTACGAGCAGTACTTC.

The chain has TRBV6-1 and TRBJ1-2; TRBD1 matches 7 bases. The CDR3 loop spans 16 amino acids. The trim removed 2 bases at V and 4 bases at J, leaving 10 bases unmatched. Germline loops: CDR1 MNHNS, CDR2 SASEGT. CDR3 sequence: CASSEPFGGGSYGYTF. The CDR3 region has the DNA TGTGCCAGCAGTGAACCCTTTGGAGGGGGCAGCTATGGCTACACCTTC.

This clone was observed a single time. V and J are TRBV10-1 and TRBJ2-3; TRBD1 aligns across 10 bases. The junction had 2 bases not matched to a gene; V was cut back by 0 bases and J by 2 bases. The germline gives CDR1 WNHNN, CDR2 SYGVQD (reference sequence). The CDR3 is made up of 16 amino acids. The CDR3 DNA is TGCGCCAGCAGTGAGTCGGGACAGGGGATCACAGATACGCAGTATTTT. It translates to CASSESGQGITDTQYF.

This clone is a singleton in its sample. The chain employs TRBV4-3 and TRBJ2-1; 10 nucleotides agree with TRBD2. The junction had 6 bases not matched to a gene; V was cut back by 2 bases and J by 8 bases. This CDR3 has 15 amino acids. The germline V gene has CDR1 LGHNA and CDR2 YSLEER. In DNA form, the CDR3 reads TGCGCCAGCAGCCAAAATAGCGGGGGGAGGGATGAGCAGTTCTTC. Amino acids: CASSQNSGGRDEQFF.

V is TRBV6-1 and J is TRBJ1-5; 8 positions agree with TRBD1. This CDR3 spans 15 amino acids. V gave up 6 bases and J gave up 4 bases; unmatched junction bases: 8. CDR1 and CDR2 from the germline V gene are MNHNS and SASEGT. The CDR3 nucleotides are TGTGCCAGCAGGTTATCGGACAGGGAAAATCAGCCCCAGCATTTT. Protein product: CASRLSDRENQPQHF.

The J gene is TRBJ2-3, the V gene TRBV28; the match to TRBD2 covers 8 bases. Germline CDR1 reads MDHEN; CDR2 reads SYDVKM. V was clipped by 1 base and J by 2 bases; unmatched bases: 8. The CDR3 spans 17 residues. The CDR3, as DNA: TGTGCCAGCAGTTTATATGGGACGGGGGGGATCACAGATACGCAGTATTTT. It yields the protein CASSLYGTGGITDTQYF.

The chain employs TRBV28 and TRBJ1-5; 9 nucleotides agree with TRBD1. Germline assignment: CDR1 MDHEN and CDR2 SYDVKM. Trimming cost V 6 bases and J 5 bases; bases outside gene matches: 11. The CDR3 consists of 16 residues. The CDR3 nucleotides read TGTGCCAGCAGCTCCACGAGGACAGGGGAGGATCAGCCCCAGCATTTT. Translating it yields CASSSTRTGEDQPQHF.

The rearrangement joins TRBV5-4 to TRBJ2-5; the match to TRBD1 covers 8 bases. Trimming cost V 4 bases and J 4 bases; bases outside gene matches: 9. This CDR3 region has 15 residues. The germline gives CDR1 SGHNT, CDR2 YYREEE (reference sequence). The CDR3 DNA reads TGTGCCAGCAGCGGCGGTGGAGACAGGGGAGAGACCCAGTACTTC. Its translation is CASSGGGDRGETQYF. Complete variable domain (other parts from reference TRBV5-4 and TRBJ2-5): ETGVTQSPTHLIKTRGQQVTLRCSSQSGHNTVSWYQQALGQGPQFIFQYYREEENGRGNFPPRFSGLQFPNYSSELNVNALELDDSALYLCASSGGGDRGETQYFGPGTRLLVL.